This record looks at one TCR beta chain sequence and its context. The antigen is undetermined. Assay: immunoSEQ multiplex PCR; the TCRdb copy retains only in-frame clones and omits some. The top ten hold around 0.024% of the sample, which has roughly 130,000 clones, more than 90% seen once. These data are taken from a study of human thymus T cells. Resections that were taken during corrective heart surgery supplied the thymus tissue. The germline V gene encodes CDR1 KGHSH and CDR2 LQKENI. CDR3 length equals 14 residues. V was pared by 4 bases and J by 2 bases, with 2 bases of the junction left unmatched. Notes on the study in general: There appeared to be biased usage of V and J genes in thymic and blood repertoires. Unrelated individuals had highly overlapping thymic repertoires, as reported in related research.

Sequenced: thymus tissue. This TCR derives from a boy under three years old with a congenital heart defect but otherwise immunologically healthy. The V call is TRBV18, the J call TRBJ1-5; 7 bases match TRBD1. The CDR3 nucleotides read TGTGCCAGCTCACTCGACAGGGGCAATCAGCCCCAGCATTTT. It yields the protein CASSLDRGNQPQHF. Full variable domain (rest looked up from reference TRBV18 and TRBJ1-5): NAGVMQNPRHLVRRRGQEARLRCSPMKGHSHVYWYRQLPEEGLKFMVYLQKENIIDESGMPKERFSAEFPKEGPSILRIQQVVRGDSAAYFCASSLDRGNQPQHFGDGTRLSIL.